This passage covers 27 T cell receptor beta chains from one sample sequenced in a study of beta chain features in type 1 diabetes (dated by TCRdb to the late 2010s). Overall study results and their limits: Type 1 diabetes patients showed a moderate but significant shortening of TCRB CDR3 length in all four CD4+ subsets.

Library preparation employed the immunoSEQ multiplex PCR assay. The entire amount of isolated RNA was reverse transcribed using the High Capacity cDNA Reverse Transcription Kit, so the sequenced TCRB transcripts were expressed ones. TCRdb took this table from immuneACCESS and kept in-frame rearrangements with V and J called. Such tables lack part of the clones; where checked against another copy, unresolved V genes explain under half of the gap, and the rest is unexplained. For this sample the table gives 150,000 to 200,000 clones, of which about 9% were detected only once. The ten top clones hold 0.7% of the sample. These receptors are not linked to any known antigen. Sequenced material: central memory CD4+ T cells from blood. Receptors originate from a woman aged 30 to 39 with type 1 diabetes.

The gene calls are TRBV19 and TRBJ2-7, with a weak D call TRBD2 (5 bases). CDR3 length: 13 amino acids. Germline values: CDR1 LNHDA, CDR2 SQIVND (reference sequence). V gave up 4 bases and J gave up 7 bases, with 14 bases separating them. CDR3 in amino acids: CASSTQTRGEQYF. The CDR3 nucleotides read TGTGCCAGTAGTACCCAGACGCGAGGGGAGCAGTACTTC.

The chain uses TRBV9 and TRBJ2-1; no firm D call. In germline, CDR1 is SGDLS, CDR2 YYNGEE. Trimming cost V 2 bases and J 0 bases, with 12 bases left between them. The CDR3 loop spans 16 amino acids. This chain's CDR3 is CASSVAGHSSYNEQFF. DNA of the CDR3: TGTGCCAGCAGCGTTGCAGGTCATAGCTCCTACAATGAGCAGTTCTTC.

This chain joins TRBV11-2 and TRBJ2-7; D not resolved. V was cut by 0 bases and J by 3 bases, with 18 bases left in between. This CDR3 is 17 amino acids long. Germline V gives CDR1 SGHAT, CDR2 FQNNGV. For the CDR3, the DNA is TGTGCCAGCAGCTTAGAGCCCCAGGTGGCCGGTTTCTACGAGCAGTACTTC. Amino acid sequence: CASSLEPQVAGFYEQYF.

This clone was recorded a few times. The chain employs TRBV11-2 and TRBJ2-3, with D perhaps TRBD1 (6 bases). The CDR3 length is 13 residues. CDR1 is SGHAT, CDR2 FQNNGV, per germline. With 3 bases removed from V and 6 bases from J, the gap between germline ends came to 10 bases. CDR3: CASSFRQGDTQYF. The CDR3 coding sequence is TGTGCCAGCAGCTTTCGCCAGGGGGATACGCAGTATTTT.

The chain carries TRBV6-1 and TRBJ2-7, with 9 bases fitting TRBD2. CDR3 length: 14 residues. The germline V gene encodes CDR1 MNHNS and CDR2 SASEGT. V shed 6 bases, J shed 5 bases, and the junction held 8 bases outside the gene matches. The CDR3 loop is CASRIAGAKDEQYF. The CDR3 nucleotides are TGTGCCAGCAGGATAGCGGGAGCCAAAGACGAGCAGTACTTC.

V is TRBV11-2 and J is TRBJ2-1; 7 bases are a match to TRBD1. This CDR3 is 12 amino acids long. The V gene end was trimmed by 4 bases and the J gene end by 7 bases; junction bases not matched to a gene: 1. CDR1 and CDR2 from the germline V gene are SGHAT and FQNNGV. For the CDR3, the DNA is TGTGCCAGCAGCTCAGGGGGAAATGAGCAGTTCTTC. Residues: CASSSGGNEQFF. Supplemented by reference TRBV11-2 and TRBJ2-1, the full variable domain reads EAGVAQSPRYKIIEKRQSVAFWCNPISGHATLYWYQQILGQGPKLLIQFQNNGVVDDSQLPKDRFSAERLKGVDSTLKIQPAKLEDSAVYLCASSSGGNEQFFGPGTRLTVL.

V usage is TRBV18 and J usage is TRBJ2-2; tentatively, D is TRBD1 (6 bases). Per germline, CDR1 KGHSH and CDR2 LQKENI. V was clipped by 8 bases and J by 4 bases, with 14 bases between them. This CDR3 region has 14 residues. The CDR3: CASLTTGLTGELFF. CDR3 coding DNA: TGTGCCAGCCTAACTACAGGGCTCACCGGGGAGCTGTTTTTT. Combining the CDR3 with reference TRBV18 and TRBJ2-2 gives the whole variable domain NAGVMQNPRHLVRRRGQEARLRCSPMKGHSHVYWYRQLPEEGLKFMVYLQKENIIDESGMPKERFSAEFPKEGPSILRIQQVVRGDSAAYFCASLTTGLTGELFFGEGSRLTVL.

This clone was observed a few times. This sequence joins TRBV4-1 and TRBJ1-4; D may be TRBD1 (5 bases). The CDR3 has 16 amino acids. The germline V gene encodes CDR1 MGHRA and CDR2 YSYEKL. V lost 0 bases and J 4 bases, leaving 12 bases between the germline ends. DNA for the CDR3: TGCGCCAGCAGCCAAGATATAGACAGCCGTAATGAAAAACTGTTTTTT. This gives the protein CASSQDIDSRNEKLFF.

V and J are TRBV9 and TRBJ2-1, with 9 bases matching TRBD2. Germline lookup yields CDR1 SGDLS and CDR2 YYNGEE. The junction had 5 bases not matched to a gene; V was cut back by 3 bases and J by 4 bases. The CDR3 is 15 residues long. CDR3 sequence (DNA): TGTGCCAGCAGCGGACGACTAGCGGAATACAATGAGCAGTTCTTC. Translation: CASSGRLAEYNEQFF.

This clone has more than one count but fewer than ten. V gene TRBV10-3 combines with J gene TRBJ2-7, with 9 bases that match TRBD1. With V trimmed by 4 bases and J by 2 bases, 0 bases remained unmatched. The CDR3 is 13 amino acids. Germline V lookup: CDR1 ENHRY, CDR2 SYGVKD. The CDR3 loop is CAISGDRAYEQYF. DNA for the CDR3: TGTGCCATCAGTGGGGACAGGGCCTACGAGCAGTACTTC.

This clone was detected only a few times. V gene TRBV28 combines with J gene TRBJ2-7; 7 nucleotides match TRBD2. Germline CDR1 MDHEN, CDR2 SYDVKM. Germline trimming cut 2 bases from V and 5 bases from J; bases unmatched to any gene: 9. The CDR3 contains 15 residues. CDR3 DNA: TGTGCCAGCAGTTTAGGCGGGGGAGTCTACGACGAGCAGTACTTC. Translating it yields CASSLGGGVYDEQYF.

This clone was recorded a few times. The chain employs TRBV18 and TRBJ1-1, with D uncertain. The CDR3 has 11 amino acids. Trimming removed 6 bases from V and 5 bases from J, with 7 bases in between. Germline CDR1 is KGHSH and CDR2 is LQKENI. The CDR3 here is CASSSRTEAFF. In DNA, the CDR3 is TGTGCCAGCTCCTCGAGGACTGAAGCTTTCTTT.

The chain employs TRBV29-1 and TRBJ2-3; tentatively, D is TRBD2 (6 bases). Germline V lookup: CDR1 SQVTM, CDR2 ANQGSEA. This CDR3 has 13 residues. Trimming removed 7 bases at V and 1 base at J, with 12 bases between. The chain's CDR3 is CSGLASGTDTQYF. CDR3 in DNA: TGCAGCGGGTTGGCTAGCGGCACAGATACGCAGTATTTT.

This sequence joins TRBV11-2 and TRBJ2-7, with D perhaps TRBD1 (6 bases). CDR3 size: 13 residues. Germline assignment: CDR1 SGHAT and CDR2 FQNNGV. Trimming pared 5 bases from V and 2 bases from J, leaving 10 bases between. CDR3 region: CASSGQFPYEQYF. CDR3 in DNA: TGTGCCAGCAGCGGACAGTTCCCCTACGAGCAGTACTTC.

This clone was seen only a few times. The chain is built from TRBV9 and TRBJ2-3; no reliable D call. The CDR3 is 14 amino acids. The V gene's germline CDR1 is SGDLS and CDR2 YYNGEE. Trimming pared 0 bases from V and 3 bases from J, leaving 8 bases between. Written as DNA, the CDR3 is TGTGCCAGCAGCGTAGAATGGAGAACAGATACGCAGTATTTT. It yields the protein CASSVEWRTDTQYF.

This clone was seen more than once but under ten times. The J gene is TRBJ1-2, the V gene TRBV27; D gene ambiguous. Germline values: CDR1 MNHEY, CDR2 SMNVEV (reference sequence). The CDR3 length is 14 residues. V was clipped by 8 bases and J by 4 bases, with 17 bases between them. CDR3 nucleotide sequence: TGTGCCAGCGGTTCCATGGGTCGGAGCTATGGCTACACCTTC. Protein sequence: CASGSMGRSYGYTF.

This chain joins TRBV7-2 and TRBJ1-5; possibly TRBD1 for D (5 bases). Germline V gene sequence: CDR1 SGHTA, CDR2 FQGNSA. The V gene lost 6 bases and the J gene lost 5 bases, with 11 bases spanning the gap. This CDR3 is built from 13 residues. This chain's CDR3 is CASRSDRDQPQHF. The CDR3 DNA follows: TGTGCCAGCAGATCCGACAGAGATCAGCCCCAGCATTTT. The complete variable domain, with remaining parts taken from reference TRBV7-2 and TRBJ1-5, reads GAGVSQSPSNKVTEKGKDVELRCDPISGHTALYWYRQSLGQGLEFLIYFQGNSAPDKSGLPSDRFSAERTGGSVSTLTIQRTQQEDSAVYLCASRSDRDQPQHFGDGTRLSIL.

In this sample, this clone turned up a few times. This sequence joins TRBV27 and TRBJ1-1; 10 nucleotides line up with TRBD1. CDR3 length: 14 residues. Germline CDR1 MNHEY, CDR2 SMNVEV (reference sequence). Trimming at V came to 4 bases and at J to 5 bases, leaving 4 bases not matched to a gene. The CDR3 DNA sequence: TGTGCCAGCAGTTCGGGACAGGGGAGAACTGAAGCTTTCTTT. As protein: CASSSGQGRTEAFF.

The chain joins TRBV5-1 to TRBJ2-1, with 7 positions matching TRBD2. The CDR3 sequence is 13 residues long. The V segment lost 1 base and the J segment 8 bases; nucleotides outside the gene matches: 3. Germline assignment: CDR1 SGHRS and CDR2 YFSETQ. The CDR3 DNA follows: TGCGCCAGCAGCTTGTGGGGGGGAGATGAGCAGTTCTTC. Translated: CASSLWGGDEQFF. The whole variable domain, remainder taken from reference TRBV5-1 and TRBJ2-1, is KAGVTQTPRYLIKTRGQQVTLSCSPISGHRSVSWYQQTPGQGLQFLFEYFSETQRNKGNFPGRFSGRQFSNSRSEMNVSTLELGDSALYLCASSLWGGDEQFFGPGTRLTVL.

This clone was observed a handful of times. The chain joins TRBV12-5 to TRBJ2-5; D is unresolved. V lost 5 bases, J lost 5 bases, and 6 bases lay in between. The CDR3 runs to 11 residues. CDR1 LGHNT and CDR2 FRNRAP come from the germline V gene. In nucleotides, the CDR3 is TGTGCTAGTGGTCCCCCGGAGACCCAGTACTTC. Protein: CASGPPETQYF.

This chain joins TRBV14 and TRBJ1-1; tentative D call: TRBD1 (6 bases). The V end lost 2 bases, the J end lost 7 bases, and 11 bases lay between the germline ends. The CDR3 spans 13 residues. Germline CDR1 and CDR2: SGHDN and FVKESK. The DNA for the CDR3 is TGTGCCAGCAGCCAAATTCTACAGGGTGAAGCTTTCTTT. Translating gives CASSQILQGEAFF.

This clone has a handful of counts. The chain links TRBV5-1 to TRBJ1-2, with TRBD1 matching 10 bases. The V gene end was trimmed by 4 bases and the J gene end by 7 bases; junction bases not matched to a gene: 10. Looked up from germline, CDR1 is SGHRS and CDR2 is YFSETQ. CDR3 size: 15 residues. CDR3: CASSGGGQGFAGYTF. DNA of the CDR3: TGCGCCAGCAGCGGAGGGGGACAGGGGTTTGCTGGCTACACCTTC.

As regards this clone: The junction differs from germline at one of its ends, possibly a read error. CDR3 residues: CASSRSRGSNYGYTF. For the CDR3, the DNA is TGCGCCAGCAGCCGATCCCGAGGGTCTAACTATGGCTACACCTTC. This chain uses TRBV5-4 with TRBJ1-2; D ambiguous. Germline CDR1 is SGHNT and CDR2 is YYREEE (reference sequence). There are 15 residues in the CDR3.

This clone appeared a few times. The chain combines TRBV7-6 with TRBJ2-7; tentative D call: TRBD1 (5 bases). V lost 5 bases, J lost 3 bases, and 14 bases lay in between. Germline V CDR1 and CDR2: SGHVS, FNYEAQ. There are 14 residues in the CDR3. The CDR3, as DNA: TGTGCCAGCAGCCCAACCTACGACAGCTACGAGCAGTACTTC. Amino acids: CASSPTYDSYEQYF.

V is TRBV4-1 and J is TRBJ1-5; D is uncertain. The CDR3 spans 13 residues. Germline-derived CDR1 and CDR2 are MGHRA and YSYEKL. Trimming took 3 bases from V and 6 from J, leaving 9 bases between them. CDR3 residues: CASSQEVTQPQHF. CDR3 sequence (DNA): TGCGCCAGCAGCCAGGAGGTGACTCAGCCCCAGCATTTT.

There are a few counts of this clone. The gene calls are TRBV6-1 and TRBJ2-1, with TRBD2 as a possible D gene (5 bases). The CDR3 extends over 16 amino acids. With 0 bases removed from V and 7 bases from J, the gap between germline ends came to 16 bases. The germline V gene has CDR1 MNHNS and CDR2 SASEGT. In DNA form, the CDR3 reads TGTGCCAGCAGTGAAGCTGGAGGTCGTCCCGAAAATGAGCAGTTCTTC. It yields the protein CASSEAGGRPENEQFF.

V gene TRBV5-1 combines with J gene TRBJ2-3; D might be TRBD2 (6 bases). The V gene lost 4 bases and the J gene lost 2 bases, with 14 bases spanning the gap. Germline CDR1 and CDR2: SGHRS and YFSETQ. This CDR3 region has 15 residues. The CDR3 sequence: CASSPPDYDTDTQYF. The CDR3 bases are TGCGCCAGCAGCCCACCGGACTACGACACAGATACGCAGTATTTT. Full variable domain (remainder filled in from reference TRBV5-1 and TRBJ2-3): KAGVTQTPRYLIKTRGQQVTLSCSPISGHRSVSWYQQTPGQGLQFLFEYFSETQRNKGNFPGRFSGRQFSNSRSEMNVSTLELGDSALYLCASSPPDYDTDTQYFGPGTRLTVL.